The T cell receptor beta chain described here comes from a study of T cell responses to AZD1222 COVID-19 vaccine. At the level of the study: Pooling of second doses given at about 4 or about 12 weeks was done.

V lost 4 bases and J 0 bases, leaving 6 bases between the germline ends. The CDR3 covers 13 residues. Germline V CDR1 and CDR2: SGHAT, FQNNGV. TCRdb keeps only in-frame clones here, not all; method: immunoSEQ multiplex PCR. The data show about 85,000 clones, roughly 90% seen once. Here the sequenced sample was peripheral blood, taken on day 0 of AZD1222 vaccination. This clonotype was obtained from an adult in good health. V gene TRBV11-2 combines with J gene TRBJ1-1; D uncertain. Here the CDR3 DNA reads TGTGCCAGCAGCTCGCCAGTGAACACTGAAGCTTTCTTT. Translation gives CASSSPVNTEAFF.